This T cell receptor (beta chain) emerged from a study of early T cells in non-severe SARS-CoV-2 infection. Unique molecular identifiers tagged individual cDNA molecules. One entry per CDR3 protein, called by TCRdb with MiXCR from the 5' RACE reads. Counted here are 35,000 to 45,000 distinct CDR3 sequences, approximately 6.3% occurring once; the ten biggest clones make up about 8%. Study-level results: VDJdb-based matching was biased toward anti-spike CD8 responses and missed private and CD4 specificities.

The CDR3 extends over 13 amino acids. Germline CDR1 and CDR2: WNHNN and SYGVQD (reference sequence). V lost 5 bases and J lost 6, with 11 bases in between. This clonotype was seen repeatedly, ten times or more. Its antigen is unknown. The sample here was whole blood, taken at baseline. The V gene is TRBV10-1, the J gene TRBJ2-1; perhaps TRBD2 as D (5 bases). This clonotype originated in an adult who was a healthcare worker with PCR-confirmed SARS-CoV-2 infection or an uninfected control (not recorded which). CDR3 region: CASSNGVVNEQFF. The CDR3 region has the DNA TGCGCCAGCAGTAACGGGGTCGTCAATGAGCAGTTCTTC.